This T cell receptor beta chain derives from a study of blood T cell repertoires in COVID-19. Study information: T cells, B-cell-depleted T cells, or PBMCs supplied cDNA or gDNA.

CDR1 is DFQATT and CDR2 is SNEGSKA in the germline V gene (reference sequence). Trimming stripped 3 bases from V and 3 bases from J, with 17 bases between. The CDR3 sequence is 15 residues long. The repertoire was sequenced with immunoSEQ multiplex PCR; TCRdb's copy has only in-frame clones and lacks some. Altogether over 150,000 clones are present, over 80% being singletons, with the ten largest covering roughly 4%. This receptor was taken from a woman aged 55 to 70 who had recovered from COVID-19. Sequenced material: peripheral blood. The J gene is TRBJ2-5, the V gene TRBV20-1; possibly TRBD2 for D (6 bases). CDR3 region: CSASHGLGLKETQYF. In DNA, the CDR3 is TGCAGTGCTAGTCACGGGCTTGGACTAAAAGAGACCCAGTACTTC.